These 30 T cell receptor beta chains were sequenced from one sample in a study of T cell repertoires in cytomegalovirus infection. Antigens for these TCRs are unknown. TCRdb called the reads again in MiXCR, with one record for every CDR3 protein. The repertoire holds 50,000 to 60,000 distinct CDR3 sequences, about 18% seen once, with just under 80% in the top ten. Sequenced here: CD8+ T cells from cultured PBMCs, sampled from culture after CMV antigen stimulation. The receptor source for this set is a human donor in good health (CMV status not recorded). Some clones in this sample may be carry-over from other donors' samples.

The chain couples TRBV6-2 or TRBV6-3 to TRBJ2-1; 13 bases are shared with TRBD2. The V gene's germline CDR1 is MNHEY and CDR2 SVGEGT. The CDR3 contains 17 residues. V was clipped by 6 bases and J by 8 bases; unmatched bases: 13. The CDR3 loop is CASSFPGLAGARDEQFF. The CDR3 DNA reads as TGTGCCAGCAGCTTCCCCGGACTAGCGGGGGCCAGGGATGAGCAGTTCTTC.

The chain couples TRBV27 to TRBJ2-7; 8 bases map to TRBD2. The V and J ends lost 4 bases and 0 bases, in that order; junction bases with no gene match: 11. The CDR3 length is 17 residues. CDR1 and CDR2 (germline): MNHEY, SMNVEV (reference sequence). CDR3 residues: CASSSVRAGAHSYEQYF. Here the CDR3 DNA reads TGTGCCAGCAGTTCCGTACGAGCGGGGGCCCACTCCTACGAGCAGTACTTC.

This clonotype was observed a handful of times. For the CDR3, the DNA is TGTGCCAGCAGTTCCGACCTAACGGGATTGAACAATCAGCCCCAGCATTTT. Protein: CASSSDLTGLNNQPQHF. This rearrangement joins TRBV28 to TRBJ1-5, with D hard to call. Germline assignment: CDR1 MDHEN and CDR2 SYDVKM. The CDR3 covers 17 residues. V was pared by 4 bases and J by 3 bases, with 19 bases between. The variable domain in full, completed from reference TRBV28 and TRBJ1-5, reads DVKVTQSSRYLVKRTGEKVFLECVQDMDHENMFWYRQDPGLGLRLIYFSYDVKMKEKGDIPEGYSVSREKKERFSLILESASTNQTSMYLCASSSDLTGLNNQPQHFGDGTRLSIL.

This clonotype has more than one count but fewer than ten. The chain uses TRBV20-1 and TRBJ2-7, with a tentative D call TRBD1 (6 bases). From germline, CDR1 is DFQATT and CDR2 SNEGSKA (reference sequence). The CDR3 loop spans 13 amino acids. V lost 6 bases to trimming and J lost 0 bases, with 12 bases between them. CDR3 DNA: TGCAGTGCCACCGACAGGCGCTCCTACGAGCAGTACTTC. It codes for CSATDRRSYEQYF.

CDR3 DNA: TGTGCCAGCAGTTTGGGGACCGAGCAGTACTTC. This translates into CASSLGTEQYF. The chain uses TRBV27 and TRBJ2-7; either TRBD1 or TRBD2 may supply D (5 bases each). The V end was cut by 3 bases, the J end by 6 bases, with 6 bases between. From germline, CDR1 is MNHEY and CDR2 SMNVEV (reference sequence). The CDR3 is 11 residues long.

The chain employs TRBV4-1 and TRBJ2-2; no clear D gene. Germline V gene lookup returns CDR1 MGHRA and CDR2 YSYEKL. The V end lost 4 bases, the J end lost 1 base, and 13 bases lay between the germline ends. The CDR3 covers 16 residues. Here the CDR3 reads CASSLARAWNTGELFF. The CDR3 region has the DNA TGCGCCAGCAGCCTAGCAAGGGCGTGGAACACCGGGGAGCTGTTTTTT.

This clonotype has more than one count but fewer than ten. This chain connects TRBV7-2 to TRBJ2-2; 11 nucleotides line up with TRBD2. This CDR3 is built from 20 residues. Unmatched junction bases numbered 15, after V lost 0 bases and J lost 6 bases. Germline CDR1 is SGHTA and CDR2 is FQGNSA. CDR3 sequence reads: CASSLASGLAVLDIPGELFF. CDR3 DNA: TGTGCCAGCAGCTTAGCCTCGGGACTAGCGGTTCTAGACATCCCCGGGGAGCTGTTTTTT.

This clonotype showed up many times. This CDR3 is CATTLGLAGDEQYF. CDR3 DNA: TGTGCCACCACTCTGGGACTAGCAGGCGACGAGCAGTACTTC. The J gene is TRBJ2-7, the V gene TRBV5-4; 9 nucleotides line up with TRBD2. The CDR3 length is 14 residues. Trimming removed 9 bases from V and 5 bases from J; junction bases left unmatched: 12. CDR1 is SGHNT and CDR2 is YYREEE in the germline V gene (reference sequence). The whole variable domain, remainder taken from reference TRBV5-4 and TRBJ2-7, is ETGVTQSPTHLIKTRGQQVTLRCSSQSGHNTVSWYQQALGQGPQFIFQYYREEENGRGNFPPRFSGLQFPNYSSELNVNALELDDSALYLCATTLGLAGDEQYFGPGTRLTVT.

The rearrangement links TRBV7-6 to TRBJ2-7; the D is unclear. Trimming took 0 bases from V and 6 from J, leaving 9 bases between them. The CDR3 covers 13 residues. The germline V gene encodes CDR1 SGHVS and CDR2 FNYEAQ. The CDR3 sequence: CASSLASPSEQYF. The CDR3 nucleotides are TGTGCCAGCAGCTTAGCGAGCCCGTCCGAGCAGTACTTC.

The table lists this clonotype with a few counts. This rearrangement joins TRBV7-9 to TRBJ2-1, with 16 bases lining up with TRBD2. This CDR3 spans 17 amino acids. V gave up 5 bases and J gave up 9 bases; unmatched junction bases: 10. The germline V gene has CDR1 SEHNR and CDR2 FQNEAQ (reference sequence). CDR3 DNA: TGTGCCAGCAGCCCGGGGACTAGCGGGGGGGCCGTGATTGAGCAGTTCTTC. It specifies CASSPGTSGGAVIEQFF.

This clonotype was seen a few times. This chain joins TRBV7-8 and TRBJ2-5, with 7 positions matching TRBD2. The trim removed 2 bases at V and 2 bases at J, leaving 5 bases unmatched. The CDR3 length is 15 residues. Germline assignment: CDR1 SGHVS and CDR2 FQNEAQ. The CDR3 DNA is TGTGCCAGCAGCTTACCTACTAGCGAACAAGAGACCCAGTACTTC. This codes for CASSLPTSEQETQYF.

The J gene is TRBJ1-3, the V gene TRBV9; tentative D call: TRBD1 (5 bases). The CDR3 covers 16 residues. CDR1 and CDR2 from the germline V gene are SGDLS and YYNGEE. The V end was cut by 3 bases, the J end by 1 base, with 14 bases between. In DNA, the CDR3 is TGTGCCAGCAGCGCTTTTCGGGGGGGTTCTGGAAACACCATATATTTT. Translation: CASSAFRGGSGNTIYF.

This chain links TRBV7-8 with TRBJ2-1, with D possibly matching TRBD2 (6 bases). Germline-derived CDR1 and CDR2 are SGHVS and FQNEAQ. V was shortened by 2 bases and J by 2 bases, with 13 bases between the two germline ends. There are 16 residues in the CDR3. The CDR3 DNA follows: TGTGCCAGCAGCTTACGAGGAGGGGTGCCCTACAATGAGCAGTTCTTC. Protein product: CASSLRGGVPYNEQFF.

J is TRBJ1-2 and V is TRBV10-2; D gene uncertain. With 0 bases removed from V and 5 bases from J, the gap between germline ends came to 16 bases. The V gene's germline CDR1 is WSHSY and CDR2 SAAADI. The CDR3 covers 16 residues. The CDR3 nucleotides are TGCGCCAGCAGTGAGTCCCGGCTCTTGGCACCTTATGGCTACACCTTC. It yields the protein CASSESRLLAPYGYTF.

This clonotype was detected only a few times. The chain links TRBV7-2 to TRBJ2-5; 15 bases line up with TRBD2. With V trimmed by 5 bases and J by 3 bases, 4 bases remained unmatched. The CDR3 is made up of 16 amino acids. Per germline, CDR1 SGHTA and CDR2 FQGNSA. In DNA form, the CDR3 reads TGTGCCAGCAGCGCGGGACTAGCGGGGGGCGAAGAGACCCAGTACTTC. It specifies CASSAGLAGGEETQYF.

The chain couples TRBV20-1 to TRBJ1-1; possible D gene TRBD1, 5 bases. The CDR3 consists of 12 residues. The germline V gene has CDR1 DFQATT and CDR2 SNEGSKA (reference sequence). Deletions cut 5 bases from V and 6 bases from J, with 13 bases between. CDR3 amino acids: CSAPWGTPEAFF. The DNA of the CDR3 is TGCAGTGCTCCATGGGGGACCCCTGAAGCTTTCTTT.

This clonotype was observed a handful of times. CDR3 nucleotides: TGTGCCAGCAGTTACTCAGGGGCAGATGGCTACACCTTC. Amino acids: CASSYSGADGYTF. This rearrangement joins TRBV6-5 to TRBJ1-2; the D gene is possibly TRBD1 (5 bases). CDR1 MNHEY and CDR2 SVGAGI come from the germline V gene. V was trimmed by 0 bases and J by 6 bases, leaving 8 bases between them. This CDR3 has 13 residues.

V gene TRBV6-6 combines with J gene TRBJ1-1; 9 positions agree with TRBD1. CDR1 MNHNY and CDR2 SVGAGI come from the germline V gene (reference sequence). There are 16 residues in the CDR3. After removal of 0 bases from V and 3 bases from J, the junction contained 5 bases not matched to a gene. Here the CDR3 reads CASSYSPGQGYTEAFF. The CDR3 nucleotides read TGTGCCAGCAGTTACTCGCCGGGACAGGGTTACACTGAAGCTTTCTTT.

This clonotype was seen a handful of times. The rearrangement joins TRBV7-9 to TRBJ2-7; the D gene could be TRBD1 or TRBD2 (5 bases each). CDR3 length: 14 residues. Trimming stripped 4 bases from V and 0 bases from J, with 10 bases between. The germline V gene has CDR1 SEHNR and CDR2 FQNEAQ (reference sequence). Here the CDR3 DNA reads TGTGCCAGCAGCTCTTCAGGGAGCTCCTACGAGCAGTACTTC. This gives the protein CASSSSGSSYEQYF.

The J gene is TRBJ1-4, the V gene TRBV7-8, with D possibly TRBD1 on 5 matching bases. Germline lookup yields CDR1 SGHVS and CDR2 FQNEAQ. Deletions cut 0 bases from V and 6 bases from J, with 11 bases between. CDR3 length: 15 residues. CDR3 region: CASSLAGRGDEKLFF. The CDR3 coding sequence is TGTGCCAGCAGCTTAGCGGGAAGGGGCGATGAAAAACTGTTTTTT.

The chain carries TRBV6-2 or TRBV6-3 and TRBJ1-5; 8 nucleotides match TRBD1. Germline V CDR1 and CDR2: MNHEY, SVGEGT. The trim removed 6 bases at V and 4 bases at J, leaving 8 bases unmatched. CDR3 length: 15 residues. The CDR3 region is CASRARQGLNQPQHF. The CDR3 DNA sequence: TGTGCCAGCAGGGCGAGACAGGGGCTAAATCAGCCCCAGCATTTT.

This clonotype was counted a few times. The J gene is TRBJ2-1, the V gene TRBV2; D is possibly TRBD1 (6 bases). Germline V CDR1 and CDR2: SNHLY, FYNNEI. With 6 bases removed from V and 0 bases from J, the gap between germline ends came to 15 bases. This CDR3 comprises 16 residues. The CDR3 coding sequence is TGTGCCAGCAGCGCAGGACAGTTTAGCTCCTACAATGAGCAGTTCTTC. It is translated as CASSAGQFSSYNEQFF. The full variable domain, in which reference TRBV2 and TRBJ2-1 provide the parts outside the CDR3, is EPEVTQTPSHQVTQMGQEVILRCVPISNHLYFYWYRQILGQKVEFLVSFYNNEISEKSEIFDDQFSVERPDGSNFTLKIRSTKLEDSAMYFCASSAGQFSSYNEQFFGPGTRLTVL.

This chain links TRBV20-1 with TRBJ2-6; D gene ambiguous. Germline CDR1 and CDR2: DFQATT and SNEGSKA (reference sequence). The CDR3 is 15 residues long. V was shortened by 3 bases and J by 0 bases, with 9 bases between the two germline ends. The CDR3 bases are TGCAGTGCTAGGCCCCGGAGCTCTGGGGCCAACGTCCTGACTTTC. The encoded protein is CSARPRSSGANVLTF.

The chain carries TRBV11-2 and TRBJ1-1; D ambiguous. Germline V gene data show CDR1 as SGHAT and CDR2 as FQNNGV. This CDR3 has 14 residues. Deletions cut 0 bases from V and 5 bases from J, with 10 bases between. This CDR3 reads CASSLDPGYTEAFF. In nucleotides, the CDR3 is TGTGCCAGCAGCTTAGATCCAGGTTATACTGAAGCTTTCTTT.

This clonotype was seen a few times. CDR3 bases: TGTGCCAGCAGTTTCAAAGCGGGGGGTATCGAGCAGTACTTC. Translation gives CASSFKAGGIEQYF. The genes are TRBV27 and TRBJ2-7; 9 positions agree with TRBD2. V dropped 3 bases and J dropped 6; count of bases not matched to a gene: 6. Germline V gives CDR1 MNHEY, CDR2 SMNVEV (reference sequence). There are 14 residues in the CDR3.

This chain joins TRBV6-6 and TRBJ2-7; D is unclear. Per the germline V gene, CDR1 is MNHNY and CDR2 is SVGAGI (reference sequence). The CDR3 sequence is 13 residues long. Trimming pared 2 bases from V and 6 bases from J, leaving 11 bases between. As DNA, the CDR3 is TGTGCCAGCAGTTACGGCAGCTCCCTCGAGCAGTACTTC. As protein: CASSYGSSLEQYF.

This chain uses TRBV7-8 with TRBJ2-5; possibly TRBD1 for D (5 bases). The CDR3 totals 13 residues. V lost 5 bases, J lost 4 bases, and 11 bases lay in between. CDR1 and CDR2 (germline): SGHVS, FQNEAQ. The chain's CDR3 is CASSMRQLETQYF. CDR3 DNA sequence: TGTGCCAGCAGCATGAGACAGCTAGAGACCCAGTACTTC.

This clonotype was found many times. The rearrangement joins TRBV2 to TRBJ1-5; D is possibly TRBD1 (5 bases). The CDR3 is made up of 16 amino acids. Trimming removed 3 bases from V and 2 bases from J, with 14 bases in between. CDR1 and CDR2 (germline): SNHLY, FYNNEI. The CDR3 is CASSDVLGGGNQPQHF. CDR3 sequence (DNA): TGTGCCAGCAGTGATGTTTTGGGGGGTGGCAATCAGCCCCAGCATTTT.

The chain uses TRBV4-3 and TRBJ1-6; D gene uncertain. This CDR3 is built from 13 residues. Trimming cost V 0 bases and J 10 bases, with 7 bases left between them. Germline V gene lookup returns CDR1 LGHNA and CDR2 YSLEER. CDR3 bases: TGCGCCAGCAGCCAAGACTACCTCTCACCCCTCCACTTT. This codes for CASSQDYLSPLHF.

This clonotype was counted between two and nine times. This chain connects TRBV4-1 to TRBJ2-7; 9 nucleotides match TRBD1. The V gene's germline CDR1 is MGHRA and CDR2 YSYEKL. Germline trimming cut 4 bases from V and 1 base from J; bases unmatched to any gene: 5. This CDR3 spans 15 amino acids. CDR3 coding DNA: TGCGCCAGCAGCCCCCCGGACAGGGGATCCTACGAGCAGTACTTC. As protein: CASSPPDRGSYEQYF.